A selection of T cell receptor beta chains follows, all from one sample in a study of graft-versus-host responses after intestinal transplantation. The antigens for these receptors are not known. Sequencing used immunoSEQ multiplex PCR; TCRdb keeps in-frame clones, though not all of them. The sample contains around 100,000 clones, about 90% of which appear only once. Material: unstimulated CD4+ T cells sorted from spleen or lymph node cells, obtained before transplant. All receptors derive from a human donor who was the organ donor for an intestinal transplant. Each CDR3 is given with its conserved first and last residue. The order of the fields is CDR3 protein, clone size, CDR3 length, V gene, D gene, J gene. A D gene is named only where the DNA matches it firmly. For some rows the clone size is stated as once, few or many, or as a class when expanded; others skip it.

CASSFRETEAFF	.	12	TRBV28	.	TRBJ1-1
CASSYSKRYGYTF	few	13	TRBV6-5	.	TRBJ1-2
CASSLELASSYNSPLHF	.	17	TRBV5-1	.	TRBJ1-6
CASSLDRFLYGYTF	.	14	TRBV5-6	.	TRBJ1-2
CASSARSGEQYF	.	12	TRBV9	.	TRBJ2-7
CASSLGGQGAKQPQHF	.	16	TRBV28	TRBD1	TRBJ1-5
CATQSVWGTDTQYF	.	14	TRBV6-1	.	TRBJ2-3
CASSEARSGRGSTEAFF	.	17	TRBV6-1	.	TRBJ1-1
CASSYSNSGVYGYTF	.	15	TRBV6-5	.	TRBJ1-2
CSVIQGDYYGYTF	.	13	TRBV29-1	TRBD1	TRBJ1-2
CASSIQQALGYGYTF	few	15	TRBV19	.	TRBJ1-2
CASSIVGGRGSYEQYF	few	16	TRBV19	.	TRBJ2-7
CASSRGEPSAYEQYF	.	15	TRBV18	.	TRBJ2-7
CASSLTLDRGGEQFF	.	15	TRBV5-4	TRBD1	TRBJ2-1
CATSRDLQFNEKLFF	once	15	TRBV15	.	TRBJ1-4
CASSLDQGRAIYF	.	13	TRBV7-6	.	TRBJ1-3
CASSVVGQVNSPLHF	once	15	TRBV2	TRBD1	TRBJ1-6
CASSPRLGGPRQDTQYF	.	17	TRBV4-2	.	TRBJ2-3